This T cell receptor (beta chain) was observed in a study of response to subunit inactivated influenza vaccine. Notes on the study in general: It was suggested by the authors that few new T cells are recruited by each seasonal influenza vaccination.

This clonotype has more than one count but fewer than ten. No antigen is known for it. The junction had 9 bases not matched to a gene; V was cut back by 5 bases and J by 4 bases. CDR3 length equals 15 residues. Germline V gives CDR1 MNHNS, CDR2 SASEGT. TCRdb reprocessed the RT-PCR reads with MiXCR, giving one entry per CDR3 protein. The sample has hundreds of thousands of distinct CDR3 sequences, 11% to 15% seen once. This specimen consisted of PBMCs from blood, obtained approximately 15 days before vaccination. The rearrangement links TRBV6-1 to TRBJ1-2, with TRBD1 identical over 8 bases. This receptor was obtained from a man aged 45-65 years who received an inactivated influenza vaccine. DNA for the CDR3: TGTGCCAGCAGTACCCACAGGGGGATCGGCTATGGCTACACCTTC. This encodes CASSTHRGIGYGYTF.